The clone carrying this T cell receptor beta chain was recorded a few times. Its antigen is unidentified. These data originate in a study of OX40 agonist ivuxolimab in advanced cancers. Study at large: Earlier treatment with anti-PD-1, anti-PD-L1 or anti-CTLA-4 was permitted, and over 35% had received some. Study-wide results and caveats: Compared with CD4+, CD8+ T cells on average had more expanded clones. Clonal expansion was among the lowest in partial responders at 0.1-3.0 mg/kg, especially CD8+.

The table came from immunoSEQ multiplex PCR; TCRdb's copy has only in-frame clones and leaves some out. The sample yields roughly 56,000 clones, roughly 82% seen once. Germline assignment: CDR1 SGHRS and CDR2 YFSETQ. The CDR3 is 19 amino acids. V shed 0 bases, J shed 4 bases, and the junction held 12 bases outside the gene matches. Sequences were derived from CD4+ or CD8+ T cells sorted from blood, sampled in a trial of the OX40 agonist ivuxolimab. This TCR was sampled from an adult with an advanced solid tumor such as melanoma, head and neck, liver or kidney cancer. This chain links TRBV5-1 with TRBJ2-1; 11 bases agree with TRBD2. CDR3 in amino acids: CASSLVPPTGTSGYNEQFF. CDR3 DNA: TGCGCCAGCAGCTTGGTACCTCCCACGGGGACTAGCGGTTACAATGAGCAGTTCTTC.